One and the same sample provided the 26 T cell receptor beta chains below, sequenced in a study of technical replicates of blood from a few donors. The repertoire was sequenced with immunoSEQ multiplex PCR; TCRdb's copy has only in-frame clones and lacks some. The data show 75,000 to 100,000 clones, 75% to 95% seen once. The sequenced material came from T cells isolated from PBMCs. These receptors all stem from a human donor in good health.

V gene TRBV7-9 combines with J gene TRBJ1-2; D perhaps matches TRBD1 (6 bases). The CDR3 is 14 amino acids. Germline assignment: CDR1 SEHNR and CDR2 FQNEAQ (reference sequence). Trimming shortened V by 1 base and J by 4 bases, and 10 bases separated the two germline ends. CDR3 nucleotides: TGTGCCAGCAGCTTAGGGGACAACCTCTATGGCTACACCTTC. As protein: CASSLGDNLYGYTF.

The rearrangement uses TRBV28 and TRBJ2-5; D is perhaps TRBD2 (7 bases). Per germline, CDR1 MDHEN and CDR2 SYDVKM. The germline V and J ends were trimmed by 2 bases and 2 bases, with 9 bases remaining between them. The CDR3 consists of 14 residues. The CDR3 DNA reads as TGTGCCAGCAGTTTACGGGGGGCGCAAGAGACCCAGTACTTC. It is translated as CASSLRGAQETQYF.

The chain couples TRBV27 to TRBJ2-2; 11 nucleotides line up with TRBD2. V was clipped by 8 bases and J by 5 bases; unmatched bases: 4. The CDR3 sequence is 14 residues long. The germline CDR1 and CDR2 sequences are MNHEY and SMNVEV (reference sequence). This CDR3 is CASALAGVTGELFF. The CDR3 DNA reads TGTGCCAGCGCACTAGCGGGAGTGACCGGGGAGCTGTTTTTT.

In this sample, this clone turned up once. The chain has TRBV19 and TRBJ1-1; D unclear. Germline CDR1 is LNHDA and CDR2 is SQIVND (reference sequence). CDR3 size: 13 residues. The V and J ends lost 4 bases and 0 bases respectively, with 6 bases between them. CDR3 loop: CASSNTMNTEAFF. CDR3 bases: TGTGCCAGTAGTAACACTATGAACACTGAAGCTTTCTTT.

This rearrangement joins TRBV29-1 to TRBJ1-1, with unresolved D. The CDR3 has 10 residues. V dropped 4 bases and J dropped 6 bases, with 6 bases sitting between them. From germline, CDR1 is SQVTM and CDR2 ANQGSEA. This CDR3 is CSVAGAEAFF. The DNA of the CDR3 is TGCAGCGTTGCCGGGGCTGAAGCTTTCTTT.

As for this clone: One end of the junction is discordant with germline, which a read error may explain. The chain uses TRBV19 and TRBJ2-2; D remains ambiguous. The germline V gene encodes CDR1 LNHDA and CDR2 SQIVND (reference sequence). CDR3 length equals 10 residues. In DNA, the CDR3 is TGCTCCGACCGGGCCGGGGAGCTGTTTTTT. Translation gives CSDRAGELFF.

This clone has a single count. V gene TRBV7-9 combines with J gene TRBJ2-7, with D possibly matching TRBD1 (6 bases). The CDR3 is 15 residues long. V was cut by 3 bases and J by 0 bases, with 12 bases left in between. Germline loops: CDR1 SEHNR, CDR2 FQNEAQ (reference sequence). CDR3: CASSLAGTHSYEQYF. CDR3 coding DNA: TGTGCCAGCAGCTTGGCCGGGACACACTCCTACGAGCAGTACTTC.

The J gene is TRBJ2-2, the V gene TRBV28, with TRBD1 matching 7 bases. CDR1 MDHEN and CDR2 SYDVKM come from the germline V gene. Unmatched junction bases numbered 9, after V lost 3 bases and J lost 2 bases. The CDR3 totals 17 residues. The CDR3 nucleotides are TGTGCCAGCAGTTTTCTGGGACAGAGGGAAAACACCGGGGAGCTGTTTTTT. It translates to CASSFLGQRENTGELFF.

The chain employs TRBV4-1 and TRBJ1-5; D remains unclear. Trimming took 6 bases from V and 2 from J, leaving 14 bases between them. CDR1 and CDR2 from the germline V gene are MGHRA and YSYEKL. The CDR3 consists of 15 residues. CDR3 DNA: TGCGCCAGCAGTCGGGAAGGGTTGGGCAATCAGCCCCAGCATTTT. Protein: CASSREGLGNQPQHF.

The chain employs TRBV6-5 and TRBJ2-7; 9 positions agree with TRBD2. Germline loops: CDR1 MNHEY, CDR2 SVGAGI. The J segment lost 6 bases and the V segment lost 4 bases, leaving 13 bases of the junction unmatched. The CDR3 is made up of 16 amino acids. This CDR3 is CASSSAGVQRGVEQYF. CDR3 coding DNA: TGTGCCAGCAGTTCCGCCGGGGTACAGCGGGGGGTCGAGCAGTACTTC.

This chain links TRBV18 with TRBJ1-4; possibly TRBD1 for D (5 bases). Germline assignment: CDR1 KGHSH and CDR2 LQKENI. There are 13 residues in the CDR3. V was shortened by 3 bases and J by 8 bases, with 10 bases between the two germline ends. CDR3 bases: TGTGCCAGCTCACCGGGACTGATCGAAAAACTGTTTTTT. Translated: CASSPGLIEKLFF.

This chain uses TRBV5-1 with TRBJ1-5, with a possible D match to TRBD1 (5 bases). Germline V gives CDR1 SGHRS, CDR2 YFSETQ. The ends were cut back, 4 bases at V and 1 base at J, with 12 bases in the middle. CDR3 length: 15 residues. In nucleotides, the CDR3 is TGCGCCAGCAGCCGGCGGGGGGGAAGCAATCAGCCCCAGCATTTT. This encodes CASSRRGGSNQPQHF.

This chain links TRBV5-4 with TRBJ1-5; no clear D. V was trimmed by 3 bases and J by 0 bases, leaving 7 bases between them. The CDR3 is 14 amino acids. Germline CDR1 is SGHNT and CDR2 is YYREEE (reference sequence). This CDR3 is CASSSFGSNQPQHF. CDR3 nucleotides: TGTGCCAGCAGCTCCTTCGGTAGCAATCAGCCCCAGCATTTT.

This sequence joins TRBV18 and TRBJ2-3; unclear D gene. Trimming pared 1 base from V and 0 bases from J, leaving 8 bases between. This CDR3 has 15 amino acids. Germline-derived CDR1 and CDR2 are KGHSH and LQKENI. For the CDR3, the DNA is TGTGCCAGCTCACCACGACCGACAAGCACAGATACGCAGTATTTT. It is translated as CASSPRPTSTDTQYF.

This chain joins TRBV4-1 and TRBJ1-4, with D possibly matching TRBD1 (5 bases). The V and J ends lost 1 base and 10 bases respectively, with 16 bases between them. The germline V gene has CDR1 MGHRA and CDR2 YSYEKL. The length of the CDR3 is 15 residues. The CDR3 bases are TGCGCCAGCAGCCAAGTTTTCACAGGCAAAGGAAAACTGTTTTTT. This gives the protein CASSQVFTGKGKLFF.

Of note for this clone: A junction end diverges from the germline sequence, so it may reflect a read error. The V and J genes are TRBV19 and TRBJ2-3, with D hard to call. The germline CDR1 and CDR2 sequences are LNHDA and SQIVND (reference sequence). CDR3 length: 11 residues. CDR3 bases: TGTGCCAGTAGTAACACATATACGCAGTATTTT. Translation gives CASSNTYTQYF.

This chain links TRBV2 with TRBJ1-2; TRBD1 matches 9 bases. V lost 6 bases and J lost 6; bases outside the gene matches: 5. Germline lookup yields CDR1 SNHLY and CDR2 FYNNEI. There are 13 residues in the CDR3. The CDR3 DNA reads as TGTGCCAGCAGCCCGGACAGGGGAGATGGCTACACCTTC. Protein sequence: CASSPDRGDGYTF.

The genes are TRBV19 and TRBJ2-6; D possibly corresponds to TRBD1 (5 bases). Germline assignment: CDR1 LNHDA and CDR2 SQIVND (reference sequence). Deletions cut 7 bases from V and 2 bases from J, with 18 bases between. The CDR3 covers 17 residues. The CDR3 nucleotides read TGTGCCAGTACCCCTCTGGGGCAGGTTCCTGGGGCCAACGTCCTGACTTTC. This sequence encodes CASTPLGQVPGANVLTF.

The gene calls are TRBV4-2 and TRBJ2-1; 7 bases align to TRBD2. CDR3 size: 12 residues. The germline V gene encodes CDR1 LGHNA and CDR2 YNFKEQ. The junction had 0 bases not matched to a gene; V was cut back by 4 bases and J by 6 bases. CDR3 DNA sequence: TGTGCCAGCAGCCTAGCGGGCAATGAGCAGTTCTTC. Amino acids: CASSLAGNEQFF.

This sequence joins TRBV28 and TRBJ2-5; 7 nucleotides line up with TRBD1. Unmatched junction bases numbered 5, after V lost 5 bases and J lost 5 bases. Germline V gene data show CDR1 as MDHEN and CDR2 as SYDVKM. The CDR3 sequence is 13 residues long. The DNA of the CDR3 is TGTGCCAGCAGTCCCCGGGACAGTGAGACCCAGTACTTC. It encodes CASSPRDSETQYF.

The chain couples TRBV7-9 to TRBJ2-2, with D possibly TRBD2 on 6 matching bases. Trimming cost V 8 bases and J 4 bases, with 20 bases left between them. This CDR3 is built from 16 residues. CDR1 SEHNR and CDR2 FQNEAQ come from the germline V gene (reference sequence). The CDR3 sequence is CASSPVRGMGTGELFF. DNA for the CDR3: TGTGCCAGCTCTCCGGTGCGGGGCATGGGCACCGGGGAGCTGTTTTTT.

The V gene is TRBV5-1, the J gene TRBJ2-3; 9 bases align to TRBD2. Unmatched junction bases numbered 6, after V lost 1 base and J lost 3 bases. Germline CDR1 and CDR2: SGHRS and YFSETQ. The CDR3 runs 16 residues. CDR3: CASSLYSGRSTDTQYF. CDR3 sequence (DNA): TGCGCCAGCAGCTTGTATAGCGGGAGATCAACAGATACGCAGTATTTT.

V and J are TRBV19 and TRBJ1-6, with D hard to call. V gave up 8 bases and J gave up 10 bases, with 21 bases separating them. The germline CDR1 and CDR2 sequences are LNHDA and SQIVND (reference sequence). The CDR3 consists of 15 residues. This CDR3 reads CASRQEHKLSSPLHF. In DNA, the CDR3 is TGTGCCAGTCGGCAGGAACATAAGTTATCCTCACCCCTCCACTTT.

This chain links TRBV4-1 with TRBJ2-2; no clear D. The length of the CDR3 is 13 residues. Germline-derived CDR1 and CDR2 are MGHRA and YSYEKL. Trimming removed 2 bases at V and 4 bases at J, with 5 bases between. The DNA for the CDR3 is TGCGCCAGCAGCCAACTTCTCACCGGGGAGCTGTTTTTT. The encoded protein is CASSQLLTGELFF.

The CDR3 DNA reads TGTGCAGGGACAGGGGCTTACTCTGGGGCCAACGTCCTGACTTTC. Translation: CAGTGAYSGANVLTF. V and J are TRBV30 and TRBJ2-6; TRBD1 matches 10 bases. This CDR3 comprises 15 residues. Germline V gene data show CDR1 as GTSNPN and CDR2 as SVGIG (reference sequence).

This sequence joins TRBV4-1 and TRBJ1-2, with a possible D match to TRBD1 (5 bases). Germline CDR1 MGHRA, CDR2 YSYEKL. With 1 base removed from V and 8 bases from J, the gap between germline ends came to 17 bases. This CDR3 spans 15 amino acids. CDR3 sequence (DNA): TGCGCCAGCAGCCAAGGGACAAATGCCGGAAGGGGCTACACCTTC. Its translation: CASSQGTNAGRGYTF.